The rows below give T cell receptor beta chains drawn from one sample of a study of T cells in Graves' hyperthyroidism and ophthalmopathy. Via MiXCR, TCRdb re-called the multiplex PCR reads, giving one row per CDR3 protein. The data show around 290,000 distinct CDR3 sequences, with roughly an eighth seen just once and less than 8% held by the top ten. The sample consisted of blood. These TCRs come from a woman between 35 and 50 years old with Graves' hyperthyroidism. The CDR3 runs from the conserved cysteine through the conserved F or W. The D gene is left open where the match is weak. The size field is filled for only some rows; it gives once, few, many or a size class.

d_call j_call v_call clone_size cdr3_nt cdr3_aa
. TRBJ1-5 TRBV3-1 many TGTGCCAGCAGCCAAGATGTGGGGCTCTTACAGCCCCAGCATTTT CASSQDVGLLQPQHF
. TRBJ1-3 TRBV6-1 many TGTGCCAGCAGTACAAGTACTGGAAACACCATATATTTT CASSTSTGNTIYF
TRBD2 TRBJ2-1 TRBV20-1 . TGCAGTGCTAGCCCCTCCGCGACTAGCGGGACGAGCTCCTACAATGAGCAGTTCTTC CSASPSATSGTSSYNEQFF
TRBD1 TRBJ2-1 TRBV28 many TGTGCCACCCGACCCCCACAGGGGTCCAATGAGCAGTTCTTC CATRPPQGSNEQFF
. TRBJ2-7 TRBV7-9 many TGTGCCAGCAGCCCTCCATCCACGGCGGGCTACGAGCAGTACTTC CASSPPSTAGYEQYF
. TRBJ1-5 TRBV10-3 . TGTGCCACGGCGGGGCCCGCGAGCAATCAGCCCCAGCATTTT CATAGPASNQPQHF
. TRBJ2-1 TRBV7-9 many TGTGCCAGCAGCTTACTTAGCGGAGCTAATGAGCAGTTCTTC CASSLLSGANEQFF
TRBD2 TRBJ2-1 TRBV20-1 . TGCAGTGCCCCACACCTAGCGGGAGTTTACAATGAGCAGTTCTTC CSAPHLAGVYNEQFF
. TRBJ2-7 TRBV11-3 many TGTGCCAGCAGCTTTACTCCTTGGGCGCAGTACTTC CASSFTPWAQYF
. TRBJ1-2 TRBV20-1 many TGCAGTGCTAGAGGACTGAACTACTATGGCTACACCTTC CSARGLNYYGYTF
. TRBJ1-5 TRBV2 many TGTGCCAGCAGTGAAGATAGGGATCAGCCCCAGCATTTT CASSEDRDQPQHF
TRBD1 TRBJ2-3 TRBV11-2 many TGTGCCAGCAGCCCCACAGGGGTTAGCACAGATACGCAGTATTTT CASSPTGVSTDTQYF
. TRBJ2-1 TRBV6-1 many TGTGCCAGCAGTGAAGCGTGGGACTACAATGAGCAGTTCTTC CASSEAWDYNEQFF
. TRBJ2-7 TRBV29-1 few TGCAGCGTCCTTATCTACGAGCAGTACTTC CSVLIYEQYF
. TRBJ2-7 TRBV3-1 many TGTGCCAGCAGCCAAGATTCCGGCGACGAGCAGTACTTC CASSQDSGDEQYF
. TRBJ1-1 TRBV12-3/TRBV12-4 . TGTGCCAGCAGTTTTCGGGGGCATTACACTGAAGCTTTCTTT CASSFRGHYTEAFF
. TRBJ1-2 TRBV6-1 many TGTGCCAGCAGCGGGAGGGGCGGGGGCGCGAGTGGCTACACCTTC CASSGRGGGASGYTF
TRBD1 TRBJ2-7 TRBV5-8 many TGTGCCAGCAATCCGGGACAGGGCCTGTACGAGCAGTACTTC CASNPGQGLYEQYF
. TRBJ2-7 TRBV29-1 many TGCAGCGTTGAATGGGGCTCCTACGAGCAGTACTTC CSVEWGSYEQYF
. TRBJ2-1 TRBV5-1 few TGCGCCAGCAGCTTAGAACTAGCTTCAACCTACAATGAGCAGTTCTTC CASSLELASTYNEQFF
TRBD1 TRBJ2-5 TRBV5-4 few TGTGCCAGCAGCTCGCTAGGTGCGGACAGGGGCCAGACCCAGTACTTC CASSSLGADRGQTQYF
. TRBJ1-5 TRBV7-2 many TGTGCCAGCAGCTTACTGGGTACAAGCAATCAGCCCCAGCATTTT CASSLLGTSNQPQHF
. TRBJ2-1 TRBV10-3 few TGTGCCATCAGCCTGGGGGGTTTCGGCAATGAGCAGTTCTTC CAISLGGFGNEQFF
. TRBJ2-5 TRBV10-3 . TGTGCCATTGCCGTCCAAGGGGGGGGAGGCGCGGAGACCCAGTACTTC CAIAVQGGGGAETQYF
. TRBJ2-7 TRBV6-1 . TGTGCCAGCAGTAAGGGACACCACTACGAGCAGTACTTC CASSKGHHYEQYF
TRBD1 TRBJ1-5 TRBV27 many TGTGCCAGCAGCTTACGAGGGACAGGCGCCCTAAATCAGCCCCAGCATTTT CASSLRGTGALNQPQHF
TRBD2 TRBJ2-7 TRBV7-6 many TGTGCCAGCAGCTTAGCCCGGACTAGCGGGAGATCCGAGCAGTACTTC CASSLARTSGRSEQYF
. TRBJ2-7 TRBV20-1 many TGCAGTGCTAGTGGCCTGTTGAGCTCCTACGAGCAGTACTTC CSASGLLSSYEQYF
. TRBJ2-3 TRBV11-3 many TGTGCCAGCAGCCCCAACAGGGTTGGTGAAGATACGCAGTATTTT CASSPNRVGEDTQYF
. TRBJ1-2 TRBV30 many TGTGCGACTTACAAACAAGGGAATGGCTACACCTTC CATYKQGNGYTF
. TRBJ1-2 TRBV28 many TGTGCCAGCAGTTTAATGGGGGGCTACGAAGCTAACTATGGCTACACCTTC CASSLMGGYEANYGYTF
. TRBJ2-5 TRBV20-1 many TGCAGTGCTAGAAGCCCGACAGCCCAGCAAGAGACCCAGTACTTC CSARSPTAQQETQYF
TRBD2 TRBJ2-3 TRBV7-9 many TGTGCCAGCCGGCGGGAGGGCACAGATACGCAGTATTTT CASRREGTDTQYF
TRBD1 TRBJ1-1 TRBV5-6 many TGTGCCAGCAGCACACTAAGACAGGGGGGACATAACACTGAAGCTTTCTTT CASSTLRQGGHNTEAFF
TRBD2 TRBJ2-5 TRBV2 many TGTGCCAGCAGTGGGGGCCTAGCGGGAGTAGGGGAGACCCAGTACTTC CASSGGLAGVGETQYF
. TRBJ2-7 TRBV5-5 many TGTGCCAGCAGGATGGACGGGAGCCCCTACGAGCAGTACTTC CASRMDGSPYEQYF
. TRBJ1-1 TRBV29-1 . TGCAGCGTTGATTCGGGGGCCACCCCCTATGGCTACACTGAAGCTTTCTTT CSVDSGATPYGYTEAFF
. TRBJ1-1 TRBV12-3/TRBV12-4 few TGTGCCAGCAGTTTGTCCAGGGTGAACACTGAAGCTTTCTTT CASSLSRVNTEAFF
. TRBJ2-3 TRBV2 . TGTGCCAGCAGTCTACAGGGTTCAGGTACGCAGTATTTT CASSLQGSGTQYF
TRBD1 TRBJ2-1 TRBV5-4 . TGTGCCAGCAGCTATGACAGGGGGCGCGGGAATGAGCAGTTCTTC CASSYDRGRGNEQFF
. TRBJ2-7 TRBV5-6 . TGTGCCAGCAGCTTAGGTCGGACCTCCTACGAGCAGTACTTC CASSLGRTSYEQYF
. TRBJ1-6 TRBV2 . TGTGCCAGCAGGGCCTTGGGGGCCCAAATGATGAGCTCCTATAATTCACCCCTCCACTTT CASRALGAQMMSSYNSPLHF
. TRBJ2-1 TRBV18 few TGTGCCAGCTCACCCTCTACTTGGGCTGAGCAGTTCTTC CASSPSTWAEQFF
TRBD2 TRBJ2-1 TRBV7-2 many TGTGCCAGCAGCTCCGGACTAGCGGGAGGGGGGTACAATGAGCAGTTCTTC CASSSGLAGGGYNEQFF
. TRBJ1-1 TRBV29-1 many TGCAGCGGACAGGCCGCGGGCCGTAATACTGAAGCTTTCTTT CSGQAAGRNTEAFF
TRBD1 TRBJ1-1 TRBV6-1 many TGTGCCAGCTCCAGGGGGTTAGCGGACACTGAAGCTTTCTTT CASSRGLADTEAFF
TRBD2 TRBJ2-1 TRBV2 medium-sized TGTGCCAGCAGCCCCTGGGGGCCCTTAGCGGGAGGGCCAAATGAGCAGTTCTTC CASSPWGPLAGGPNEQFF
TRBD2 TRBJ2-3 TRBV5-4 . TGTGCCAGCAGCTTGGAAAAAACTAGCGGAACTAGCACAGATACGCAGTATTTT CASSLEKTSGTSTDTQYF
. TRBJ1-5 TRBV10-3 many TGTGCCATCAGGCAGGGCCAAAATCAGCCCCAGCATTTT CAIRQGQNQPQHF
TRBD1 TRBJ1-6 TRBV4-1 . TGCGCCAGCAGCCTAGAAGGACAGGCCTCAAGTTCACCCCTCCACTTT CASSLEGQASSSPLHF
TRBD2 TRBJ2-2 TRBV9 . TGTGCCAGCAGCGTGACAGCGGGAGGCGGCACCGGGGAGCTGTTTTTT CASSVTAGGGTGELFF
. TRBJ2-2 TRBV27 many TGTGCCAGCACAAAACTAGCAGTAATCGCGGCGTACACCGGGGAGCTGTTTTTT CASTKLAVIAAYTGELFF